This T cell receptor (beta chain) was observed in a study of T cell clonality in common variable immunodeficiency (dated by TCRdb to 2015 to 2017). The paper as a whole reports these results and caveats: TCRbeta clonality was higher in CVID subjects than in healthy controls (t-test p = 0.018), and the increase was most characteristic of about a third of subjects. Even though DNA input was the same, control samples had an average of about 80,000 unique sequences each, compared with about 30,000 in CVID samples. Differences among patients in the CVID cohort limited the correlations between repertoire features and clinical complications. According to the authors, finding the cause of the higher clonality in CVID would require sequencing the repertoires of T cell subpopulations. Fewer TCRbeta clones were shared among CVID subjects than among healthy controls (p < 0.0001). Fewer deletions and N-nucleotide insertions were reportedly observed in CVID TCRbeta sequences, and highly modified clones with 13 or more V deletions were reportedly absent from CVID TCRbeta sequences.

This clone was observed at least ten times. Which antigen it targets is not known. The junction and the germline gene differ at one end; a read error may be behind it. The sequenced fragment ends 3 residues before the CDR3 boundary, so the rest is inferred from the germline J gene. The germline V gene gives CDR1 as LGHNA and CDR2 as YNFKEQ. Including the terminal cysteine and phenylalanine, the CDR3 comprises 14 residues. Of the CDR3's DNA, 33 bases were read; they are in frame from base 1. For sequencing input, CVID and control samples contributed equivalent amounts of genomic DNA. For every sample, a 60 bp segment covering the rearranged TCRbeta CDR3 region was amplified and then sequenced. The immunoSEQ assay, a bias-corrected multiplex PCR combined with high-throughput sequencing, was used for TCRbeta amplification. On the study's bioinformatics: Each unique nucleotide sequence was treated as a clone and annotated with V, D and J genes, copy number and frequency. Sequences were labeled productive if in frame, and non-productive if out of frame or containing stop codons. As previously described, Shannon's entropy was used to calculate clonality. The predicted amino acid sequences of productive clones were used to derive the mean CDR3 Kyte-Doolittle hydropathy. Hierarchical clustering of scaled V gene usage was performed with the R hclust function using Manhattan distance and complete linkage. To assess clone sharing by CDR3 amino acid sequence, 12 repertoires per group were resampled over 100 rounds. The repertoires were searched for 60 to 75 published EBV-specific TCRbeta sequences and 200 to 300 published CMV-specific TCRbeta sequences. After two CVID samples that produced fewer than 10,000 sequences were dropped from the analysis, 45 or so CVID repertoires remained. The source is immuneACCESS, and TCRdb retained only in-frame sequences with V and J called. Part of the clones is not carried over; for the studies checked, unresolved V genes explain less than half of this, and the remainder is unexplained. The V and J calls and clone size were taken over from that table, and D and trimming were inferred from the DNA. This sample shows about 37,000 clones, and none of them turns up only once. Over 0.95% of the sample belongs to the ten largest clones.

Most of the CVID patients and most of the healthy controls were of Caucasian heritage. From each donor, about 4.5 to 8.5 ml of heparinized peripheral whole blood was collected. Genomic DNA from adults with common variable immune deficiency (CVID) and from healthy adult controls was used for sequencing of TCRbeta CDR3 repertoires. There were around 22 healthy adult volunteers in the control group (approximately 12 female and 10 or so male), ranging in age from about 20 to 70 years, with a mean age of roughly 32. To isolate peripheral blood mononuclear cells, diluted blood was subjected to density centrifugation over Hypaque 1077 or Ficoll-Paque. Unsorted mononuclear cells served as the source of genomic DNA, which was extracted either by Qiagen column purification or by a centrifugation-based method.

The sequence derives from a person aged 18 to 75 in good health. Sequenced input: peripheral blood mononuclear cells. The rearrangement joined TRBV4-2 to TRBJ1-2, with a weak D call of TRBD1 (5 bases match). The CDR3 here reads CASSQGPANYGYTF. The part of the CDR3 DNA that was read is TGCGCCAGCAGCCAGGGCCCCGCTAACTATGGC.